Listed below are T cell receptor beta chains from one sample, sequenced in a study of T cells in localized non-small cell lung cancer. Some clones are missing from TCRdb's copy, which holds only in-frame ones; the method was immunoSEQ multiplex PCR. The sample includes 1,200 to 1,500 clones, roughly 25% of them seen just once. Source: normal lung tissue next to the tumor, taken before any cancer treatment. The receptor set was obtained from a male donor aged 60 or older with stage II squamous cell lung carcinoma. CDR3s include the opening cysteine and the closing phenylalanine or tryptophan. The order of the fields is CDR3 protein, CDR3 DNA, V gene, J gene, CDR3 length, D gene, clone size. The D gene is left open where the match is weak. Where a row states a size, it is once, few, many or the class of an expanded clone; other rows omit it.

CASSEQGAGGYTF,TGTGCCAGCAGTGAACAGGGGGCGGGTGGCTACACCTTC,TRBV9,TRBJ1-2,13,TRBD1,few
CASSLGGTTLDTQYF,TGTGCCAGCAGTTTAGGGGGGACAACCCTTGATACGCAGTATTTT,TRBV28,TRBJ2-3,15,NA,NA
CASTTRRGGGTTSTDTQYF,TGTGCCAGCACTACAAGGCGGGGCGGGGGGACAACTAGCACAGATACGCAGTATTTT,TRBV11-3,TRBJ2-3,19,TRBD2,few
CASSEGPVETQYF,TGTGCCAGCAGCGAAGGGCCGGTAGAGACCCAGTACTTC,TRBV9,TRBJ2-5,13,NA,medium-sized
CASSLNRVADFSYEQYF,TGTGCCAGCAGTCTTAACAGGGTAGCGGATTTCTCCTACGAGCAGTACTTC,TRBV6-8,TRBJ2-7,17,NA,NA
CASSIGNDRGAFF,TGTGCCAGTAGTATCGGGAACGATCGGGGAGCTTTCTTT,TRBV19,TRBJ1-1,13,NA,large
CASSPSGTDNYEQYF,TGTGCCAGCAGCCCGTCCGGGACAGACAACTACGAGCAGTACTTC,TRBV9,TRBJ2-7,15,TRBD1,medium-sized
CASSITHYNEQFF,TGTGCCAGTAGTATTACACACTACAATGAGCAGTTCTTC,TRBV19,TRBJ2-1,13,NA,few
CASTGLAAQNGYNEQFF,TGTGCCAGTACCGGACTAGCGGCTCAGAATGGGTACAATGAGCAGTTCTTC,TRBV19,TRBJ2-1,17,TRBD2,few
CASSLDRDETLNYGYTF,TGTGCCAGCAGCTTGGACAGGGATGAAACTCTCAACTATGGCTACACCTTC,TRBV11-3,TRBJ1-2,17,TRBD1,NA
CASSLFTLYIPGTVRSPGGYTF,TGTGCCAGCAGTTTATTCACCCTATATATACCAGGGACAGTCAGATCCCCAGGTGGCTACACCTTC,TRBV28,TRBJ1-2,22,TRBD1,NA
CAWSVGAVYEQYF,TGTGCCTGGAGTGTCGGGGCTGTCTACGAGCAGTACTTC,TRBV30,TRBJ2-7,13,NA,large
CASSYFFSGGYEQYF,TGTGCCAGCAGTTATTTTTTCAGCGGAGGCTACGAGCAGTACTTC,TRBV6-8,TRBJ2-7,15,NA,few
CARNAYRLAGACTDTQYF,TGTGCCAGGAACGCATACAGACTAGCGGGGGCCTGCACAGATACGCAGTATTTT,TRBV19,TRBJ2-3,18,TRBD2,medium-sized
CASATSGGGLDEQFF,TGTGCCAGCGCTACTAGCGGGGGCGGTTTGGATGAGCAGTTCTTC,TRBV7-4,TRBJ2-1,15,TRBD2,few
CAWSKGAKNIQYF,TGTGCCTGGAGTAAAGGAGCCAAAAACATTCAGTACTTC,TRBV30,TRBJ2-4,13,NA,NA
CASSFLGEPLHF,TGTGCCAGCAGTTTCCTCGGGGAACCCCTCCACTTT,TRBV28,TRBJ1-6,12,NA,large
CTSTQGLSGANVLTF,TGTACCTCTACGCAGGGACTTTCTGGGGCCAACGTCCTGACTTTC,TRBV12-2,TRBJ2-6,15,NA,medium-sized
CASSFRDNYGYTF,TGTGCCAGCAGTTTCCGGGATAACTATGGCTACACCTTC,TRBV28,TRBJ1-2,13,NA,NA
CASVEGGTRGEQYF,TGTGCCAGTGTGGAGGGGGGGACTAGGGGCGAGCAGTACTTC,TRBV6-8,TRBJ2-7,14,TRBD2,few
CASSALAGGVQGTQYF,TGTGCCAGCAGCGCCTTAGCGGGGGGGGTTCAAGGTACGCAGTATTTT,TRBV11-3,TRBJ2-3,16,TRBD2,few
CAWSGGGGGQNTEAFF,TGTGCCTGGAGTGGAGGGGGCGGTGGTCAGAACACTGAAGCTTTCTTT,TRBV30,TRBJ1-1,16,TRBD1,few
CASSLKLAAFKGDNEQFF,TGTGCCAGCAGCTTGAAACTAGCGGCGTTTAAAGGGGACAATGAGCAGTTCTTC,TRBV7-5,TRBJ2-1,18,NA,few
CASSRRDGDSPLHF,TGTGCCAGCAGCCGCAGGGACGGGGATTCACCCCTCCACTTT,TRBV11-3,TRBJ1-6,14,NA,NA
CASSELENTEAFF,TGTGCCAGCAGTGAATTAGAGAACACTGAAGCTTTCTTT,TRBV2,TRBJ1-1,13,NA,few
CASSQEGPLAGGPYNEQFF,TGCGCCAGCAGCCAAGAGGGACCTCTAGCGGGAGGGCCCTACAATGAGCAGTTCTTC,TRBV1,TRBJ2-1,19,NA,few
CATSRDSMGYEQYF,TGTGCCACCAGCAGAGACTCCATGGGATACGAGCAGTACTTC,TRBV15,TRBJ2-7,14,NA,NA
CARQGAGEGGNIQYF,TGTGCCAGGCAGGGTGCAGGGGAGGGGGGAAACATTCAGTACTTC,TRBV6-8,TRBJ2-4,15,NA,NA
CASSPFAGGASGYTF,TGTGCCAGCAGCCCTTTTGCGGGGGGCGCTTCCGGCTACACCTTC,TRBV11-3,TRBJ1-2,15,NA,large
CSAKEAEGVGAQYF,TGCAGCGCCAAAGAGGCGGAGGGGGTGGGGGCCCAGTACTTC,TRBV29-1,TRBJ2-5,14,NA,NA
CASSLERTGSLNYGYTF,TGTGCCAGCAGTCTCGAAAGGACAGGGAGTCTTAACTATGGCTACACCTTC,TRBV6-8,TRBJ1-2,17,TRBD1,few
CASRDGVQTSYEQYF,TGTGCCAGCAGGGACGGCGTTCAGACCTCCTACGAGCAGTACTTC,TRBV11-3,TRBJ2-7,15,NA,NA
CASSYFTGEGTSQIYGYTF,TGTGCCAGCAGTTATTTTACCGGCGAGGGGACAAGTCAAATATATGGCTACACCTTC,TRBV6-7,TRBJ1-2,19,NA,few
CASSVDTNQPQHF,TGTGCCAGTAGTGTCGACACTAATCAGCCCCAGCATTTT,TRBV19,TRBJ1-5,13,NA,NA
CASSPSSGGQKTQYF,TGTGCCAGCTCACCTTCTAGCGGGGGGCAAAAGACCCAGTACTTC,TRBV18,TRBJ2-5,15,TRBD2,few
CASRPPAVGPPSPLHF,TGTGCCAGCAGACCCCCCGCCGTGGGGCCTCCTTCACCCCTCCACTTT,TRBV28,TRBJ1-6,16,NA,few
CASSLFTGTGEQFF,TGTGCCAGCAGCTTATTCACAGGGACTGGTGAGCAGTTCTTC,TRBV11-3,TRBJ2-1,14,NA,few
CASSLTPPGLAGEQFF,TGCGCCAGCAGCTTGACTCCACCGGGACTAGCAGGTGAGCAGTTCTTC,TRBV5-1,TRBJ2-1,16,TRBD2,NA
CASSPPGLSYEQYF,TGTGCCAGCAGCCCCCCGGGACTTTCCTACGAGCAGTACTTC,TRBV11-3,TRBJ2-7,14,NA,large
CSVEGLGRIYGYTF,TGCAGCGTTGAAGGCCTGGGACGGATCTATGGCTACACCTTC,TRBV29-1,TRBJ1-2,14,NA,NA
CASSIPGRRGLTEAFF,TGTGCCAGTAGTATTCCTGGGCGCAGGGGGCTAACTGAAGCTTTCTTT,TRBV19,TRBJ1-1,16,TRBD1,NA
CASSNPNTGELFF,TGTGCCAGTAGTAACCCGAACACCGGGGAGCTGTTTTTT,TRBV19,TRBJ2-2,13,NA,NA
CASAAGVKTYEQYF,TGTGCCAGCGCGGCGGGTGTAAAAACATACGAGCAGTACTTC,TRBV11-3,TRBJ2-7,14,NA,NA
CASSELREGTEAFF,TGTGCCAGCAGTGAGTTAAGGGAGGGCACTGAAGCTTTCTTT,TRBV6-8,TRBJ1-1,14,NA,few
CASRGSGRTDTQYF,TGCGCCAGCAGGGGGAGCGGTCGCACAGATACGCAGTATTTT,TRBV5-1,TRBJ2-3,14,NA,NA
CASSLAGGAYEQYF,TGTGCCAGCAGCTTGGCAGGGGGAGCCTACGAGCAGTACTTC,TRBV11-3,TRBJ2-7,14,TRBD1,medium-sized
CASSRGFNYEQYF,TGTGCCAGTAGTAGAGGGTTCAACTACGAGCAGTACTTC,TRBV19,TRBJ2-7,13,NA,NA
CASSYTPGPSYEQYF,TGTGCCAGCAGTTACACTCCAGGGCCCTCCTACGAGCAGTACTTC,TRBV6-8,TRBJ2-7,15,NA,few
CASSPGLVSYEQYF,TGTGCCAGCTCACCAGGACTCGTATCCTACGAGCAGTACTTC,TRBV18,TRBJ2-7,14,NA,NA
CATTPQGHTTDTQYF,TGTGCCACCACGCCACAGGGCCACACGACAGATACGCAGTATTTT,TRBV15,TRBJ2-3,15,NA,NA
CASRPGGGRAVKNIQYF,TGTGCCAGCAGGCCAGGGGGCGGGAGGGCTGTGAAAAACATTCAGTACTTC,TRBV7-5,TRBJ2-4,17,NA,few
CASKQSNQPQHF,TGTGCCAGCAAGCAGAGCAATCAGCCCCAGCATTTT,TRBV9,TRBJ1-5,12,NA,NA
CAWSVSGRGQKGDTQYF,TGTGCCTGGAGTGTCTCCGGGAGGGGCCAAAAGGGAGATACGCAGTATTTT,TRBV30,TRBJ2-3,17,TRBD2,NA
CASSRFTGELFF,TGTGCCAGCAGTCGTTTCACCGGGGAGCTGTTTTTT,TRBV2,TRBJ2-2,12,NA,NA
CASSLSRRASPVEQFF,TGCGCCAGCAGTCTCTCCCGCAGAGCCAGTCCCGTCGAGCAGTTCTTC,TRBV23-1,TRBJ2-1,16,NA,NA
CASSGQGKNSPLHF,TGTGCCAGCAGTGGACAGGGGAAGAATTCACCCCTCCACTTT,TRBV6-8,TRBJ1-6,14,TRBD1,few
CASSQRNGVGRFDEQYF,TGTGCCAGCAGCCAAAGAAATGGGGTAGGGAGGTTTGACGAGCAGTACTTC,TRBV11-3,TRBJ2-7,17,NA,NA
CASSQYTGGRQPQHF,TGCGCCAGCAGCCAGTACACAGGGGGCCGGCAGCCCCAGCATTTT,TRBV4-1,TRBJ1-5,15,TRBD1,few
CASSFIAGTDTQYF,TGTGCCAGCAGTTTTATAGCGGGAACAGATACGCAGTATTTT,TRBV28,TRBJ2-3,14,TRBD2,NA
CASSLAQGMNTEAFF,TGCGCCAGCAGCTTGGCCCAGGGAATGAACACTGAAGCTTTCTTT,TRBV5-1,TRBJ1-1,15,NA,NA